This T cell receptor (beta chain) is drawn from a study of T-cell memory formation after mild COVID-19. Whole-study results and caveats: Among clones contracting day 15 to 85, CD4/CD8 was balanced, whereas later expanders leaned CD4+.

Germline loops: CDR1 MNHNY, CDR2 SVGAGI (reference sequence). The CDR3 has 15 residues. J was trimmed by 3 bases and V by 5 bases; bases with no gene match: 10. For this clonotype: Its antigen remains unidentified.

A 5'RACE reaction primed in the constant segment made cDNA libraries of TCR alpha and TCR beta, and these carried sample barcodes and UMIs. TCRdb re-analysed the 5' RACE reads in MiXCR, keeping a single row per CDR3 protein. The data contain roughly 560,000 distinct CDR3 sequences, around 20% of them singletons. The sequence derives from an adult woman who had mild COVID-19 (a few samples of this study predate the infection). Cell type and time point are not known. This chain connects TRBV6-6 to TRBJ2-7; the match to TRBD1 covers 7 bases. Sequenced: PBMCs or a T cell subset sorted from them (not recorded which). CDR3 region: CASSPAHTGDYEQYF. CDR3 coding DNA: TGTGCCAGCAGTCCAGCCCATACAGGGGACTACGAGCAGTACTTC.